What follows are 3 T cell receptor beta chains derived from one specimen sequenced in a study of OX40 agonist ivuxolimab in advanced cancers. Produced via immunoSEQ multiplex PCR; TCRdb's table is partial and in-frame only. The profile shows some 78,000 clones, roughly 91% of them singletons. This specimen consisted of CD4+ or CD8+ T cells sorted from blood, obtained in a trial of the OX40 agonist ivuxolimab. Receptors were obtained from an adult with an advanced solid tumor such as melanoma, head and neck, liver or kidney cancer.

The chain employs TRBV18 and TRBJ1-1; tentatively, D is TRBD1 (6 bases). V was trimmed by 1 base and J by 0 bases, leaving 12 bases between them. CDR3 length: 16 residues. Germline assignment: CDR1 KGHSH and CDR2 LQKENI. The CDR3 DNA reads TGTGCCAGCTCACCACGGGGGGGGCGCATGAACACTGAAGCTTTCTTT. This translates into CASSPRGGRMNTEAFF.

This chain links TRBV5-5 with TRBJ1-1; D not certain. Trimming removed 4 bases from V and 10 bases from J, with 20 bases in between. The CDR3 has 14 amino acids. CDR1 is SGHKS and CDR2 is YYEKEE in the germline V gene (reference sequence). This CDR3 is CASSPSAGTGGAFF. The CDR3 bases are TGTGCCAGCAGCCCGAGCGCGGGTACGGGAGGAGCTTTCTTT.

This chain joins TRBV19 and TRBJ1-2; 8 nucleotides align to TRBD1. Looked up from germline, CDR1 is LNHDA and CDR2 is SQIVND (reference sequence). The CDR3 is 15 residues long. V was clipped by 7 bases and J by 8 bases; unmatched bases: 15. CDR3: CASTSLGRTGLGYTF. DNA for the CDR3: TGTGCCAGTACCTCCCTAGGACGGACAGGGCTCGGCTACACCTTC.